In this sample, the clone carrying this T cell receptor beta chain turned up many times. Its specificity is unknown. Using its own MiXCR run on the reads, TCRdb lists one record per CDR3 protein. The table includes 350,000 to 550,000 distinct CDR3 sequences, roughly a third detected once. This sample stems from a study of T cell repertoires in cytomegalovirus infection. About the research overall: Public TCR beta signatures were indicative of both CMV infection and a matching HLA type.

V lost 1 base to trimming and J lost 1 base, with 16 bases between them. From germline, CDR1 is SEHNR and CDR2 FQNEAQ (reference sequence). The CDR3 totals 17 residues. The study, taken as a whole, reports: Based on cumulative public TCR beta family frequency, carriers of CMV plus the relevant HLA were identified. Predominance within the ex vivo response was attributable to HLA-C-restricted CMV-specific TCR beta clonotypes.

The chain carries TRBV7-9 and TRBJ1-1; D is perhaps TRBD1 (6 bases). The receptor comes from a human donor in good health (CMV status not recorded). Some clones in this sample may be carry-over from other donors' samples. The sample was PBMCs. The CDR3 sequence: CASSLEQGKGENTEAFF. The CDR3 region has the DNA TGTGCCAGCAGCTTAGAACAGGGTAAGGGTGAGAACACTGAAGCTTTCTTT.